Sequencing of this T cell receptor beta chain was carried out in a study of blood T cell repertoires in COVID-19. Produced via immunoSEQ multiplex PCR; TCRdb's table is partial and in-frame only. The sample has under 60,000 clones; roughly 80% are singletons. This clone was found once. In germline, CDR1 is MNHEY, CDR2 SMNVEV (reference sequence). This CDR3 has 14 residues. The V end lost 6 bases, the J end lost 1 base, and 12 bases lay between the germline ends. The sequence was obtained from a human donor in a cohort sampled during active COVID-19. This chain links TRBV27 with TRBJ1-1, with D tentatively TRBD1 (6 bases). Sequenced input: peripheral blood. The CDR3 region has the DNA TGTGCCAGCAGGACAGGTTGGTCGAACACTGAAGCTTTCTTT. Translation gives CASRTGWSNTEAFF.